This entry describes one T cell receptor beta chain. Its antigen is undetermined. This record belongs to a study of cytomegalovirus exposure and HLA in healthy donors. Study-level information: Membership in the Caucasian-associated ancestry cluster was found for about 84% of a few hundred genotyped donors. Study conclusions and caveats: Among the sequence variants, a highly shared cluster was likely an artifact of sequencing.

Germline V gives CDR1 MNHNS, CDR2 SASEGT. The CDR3 is 11 amino acids. V was cut by 6 bases and J by 11 bases, with 11 bases left in between. 60 Vbeta and 13 Jbeta primers were used in PCR. Some clones are missing from TCRdb's copy, which holds only in-frame ones; the method was immunoSEQ multiplex PCR. The sample holds 150,000 or so clones, about 88% seen once. The V gene is TRBV6-1, the J gene TRBJ2-1; D is possibly TRBD2 (6 bases). The sequence was obtained from a man aged 18 to 29 in good health and CMV-seropositive. Sequencing was performed on PBMCs. CDR3 protein: CASSRGTQQFF. As DNA, the CDR3 is TGTGCCAGCAGCCGCGGGACCCAGCAGTTCTTC.